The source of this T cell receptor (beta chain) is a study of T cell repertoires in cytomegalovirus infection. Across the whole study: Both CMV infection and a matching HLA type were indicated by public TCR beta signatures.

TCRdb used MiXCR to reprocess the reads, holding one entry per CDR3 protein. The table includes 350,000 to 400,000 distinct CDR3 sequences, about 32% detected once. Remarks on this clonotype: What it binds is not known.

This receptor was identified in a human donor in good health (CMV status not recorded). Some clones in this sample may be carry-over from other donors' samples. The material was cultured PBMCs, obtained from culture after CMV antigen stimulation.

The CDR3 loop reads CASSPTGSGYTF. The CDR3 nucleotides read TGTGCCAGCAGCCCCACCGGGAGTGGCTACACCTTC. The chain combines TRBV7-2 with TRBJ1-2; D remains unclear. The CDR3 is 12 residues long. In germline, CDR1 is SGHTA, CDR2 FQGNSA. Trimming removed 5 bases from V and 7 bases from J, with 11 bases in between.